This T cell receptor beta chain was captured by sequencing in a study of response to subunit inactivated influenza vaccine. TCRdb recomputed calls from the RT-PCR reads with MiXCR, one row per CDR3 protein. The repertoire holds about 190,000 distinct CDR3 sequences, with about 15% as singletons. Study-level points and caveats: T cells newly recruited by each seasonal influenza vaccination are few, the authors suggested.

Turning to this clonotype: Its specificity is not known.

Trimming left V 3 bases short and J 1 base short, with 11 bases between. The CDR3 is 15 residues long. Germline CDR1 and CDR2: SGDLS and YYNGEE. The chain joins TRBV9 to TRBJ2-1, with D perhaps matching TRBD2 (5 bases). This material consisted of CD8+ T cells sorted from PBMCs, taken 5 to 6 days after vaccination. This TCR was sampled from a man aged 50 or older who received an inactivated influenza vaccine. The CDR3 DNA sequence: TGTGCCAGCAGCGCGGGAAGTGGGTCCTACAATGAGCAGTTCTTC. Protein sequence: CASSAGSGSYNEQFF.